Below are 10 T cell receptor beta chains sequenced from a single sample in a study of OX40 agonist ivuxolimab in advanced cancers. The method was immunoSEQ multiplex PCR; TCRdb's version includes in-frame clones alone and lacks a portion of them. The data contain tens of thousands of clones, roughly nine tenths of them singletons. The sequences come from CD4+ or CD8+ T cells sorted from blood, collected in a trial of the OX40 agonist ivuxolimab. The source is an adult with an advanced solid tumor such as melanoma, head and neck, liver or kidney cancer.

This clone was observed a single time. The chain employs TRBV18 and TRBJ1-1, with 7 bases lining up with TRBD1. V lost 6 bases and J lost 13; bases outside the gene matches: 8. Germline V gene data show CDR1 as KGHSH and CDR2 as LQKENI. This CDR3 has 11 residues. The CDR3 nucleotides are TGTGCCAGCTCTCGCACAGGGGCGATTTTCTTT. Protein: CASSRTGAIFF.

The rearrangement links TRBV6-6 to TRBJ2-1; 8 bases are shared with TRBD2. CDR1 is MNHNY, CDR2 SVGAGI, per germline (reference sequence). The CDR3 consists of 12 residues. The trim removed 6 bases at V and 7 bases at J, leaving 2 bases unmatched. The CDR3 here is CASSRGGNEQFF. CDR3 nucleotide sequence: TGTGCCAGCAGCCGCGGGGGGAATGAGCAGTTCTTC.

The genes are TRBV7-2 and TRBJ1-1, with D possibly matching TRBD1 (5 bases). The V end was cut by 5 bases, the J end by 3 bases, with 10 bases between. Germline loops: CDR1 SGHTA, CDR2 FQGNSA. The CDR3 contains 13 residues. The CDR3 DNA follows: TGTGCCAGCAGCCCCGGGACCCACACTGAAGCTTTCTTT. Translation gives CASSPGTHTEAFF. Supplemented by reference TRBV7-2 and TRBJ1-1, the full variable domain reads GAGVSQSPSNKVTEKGKDVELRCDPISGHTALYWYRQSLGQGLEFLIYFQGNSAPDKSGLPSDRFSAERTGGSVSTLTIQRTQQEDSAVYLCASSPGTHTEAFFGQGTRLTVV.

The V call is TRBV19, the J call TRBJ1-2; weak D call: TRBD1 (6 bases). The germline V gene has CDR1 LNHDA and CDR2 SQIVND (reference sequence). V was clipped by 8 bases and J by 7 bases, with 26 bases between them. This CDR3 region has 16 residues. CDR3 amino acids: CASGGGGSGDFRGYTF. The CDR3 DNA reads as TGTGCCAGTGGGGGCGGTGGGTCAGGGGATTTCCGTGGCTACACCTTC.

This chain links TRBV28 with TRBJ2-5; 7 bases are shared with TRBD2. The CDR3 sequence is 12 residues long. CDR1 MDHEN and CDR2 SYDVKM come from the germline V gene. The V segment lost 5 bases and the J segment 5 bases; nucleotides outside the gene matches: 2. CDR3 loop: CASSMGGETQYF. The CDR3 DNA reads as TGTGCCAGCAGTATGGGGGGGGAGACCCAGTACTTC. The full variable domain, rest sourced from reference TRBV28 and TRBJ2-5, is DVKVTQSSRYLVKRTGEKVFLECVQDMDHENMFWYRQDPGLGLRLIYFSYDVKMKEKGDIPEGYSVSREKKERFSLILESASTNQTSMYLCASSMGGETQYFGPGTRLLVL.

This clone has just one count. The chain recombines TRBV10-1 with TRBJ2-7; 10 bases are a match to TRBD2. V dropped 4 bases and J dropped 4; count of bases not matched to a gene: 4. The germline V gene has CDR1 WNHNN and CDR2 SYGVQD (reference sequence). The CDR3 is 14 residues long. CDR3 in amino acids: CASSGASGSYEQYF. CDR3 in DNA: TGCGCCAGCAGTGGGGCTAGCGGGAGTTACGAGCAGTACTTC.

The rearrangement links TRBV11-3 to TRBJ2-7; D is unclear. Germline V lookup: CDR1 SGHNT, CDR2 YENEEA. V lost 5 bases and J lost 6, with 11 bases in between. The CDR3 runs 12 residues. The CDR3 here is CASSTRTPEQYF. In DNA, the CDR3 is TGTGCCAGCAGCACCCGGACCCCCGAGCAGTACTTC.

The genes are TRBV6-5 and TRBJ2-7; TRBD2 matches 7 bases. V shed 4 bases, J shed 4 bases, and the junction held 13 bases outside the gene matches. Germline V gene lookup returns CDR1 MNHEY and CDR2 SVGAGI. The length of the CDR3 is 16 residues. The CDR3 loop reads CASSSLTGGSRYEQYF. DNA of the CDR3: TGTGCCAGCAGTTCTCTAACGGGAGGTTCCCGGTACGAGCAGTACTTC.

V gene TRBV19 combines with J gene TRBJ1-4; no reliable D call. The ends were cut back, 5 bases at V and 6 bases at J, with 13 bases in the middle. CDR1 and CDR2 (germline): LNHDA, SQIVND (reference sequence). The length of the CDR3 is 14 residues. CDR3 nucleotides: TGTGCCAGTAGTTCCGGGCCCGCGGATGAAAAACTGTTTTTT. Its translation is CASSSGPADEKLFF.

The V call is TRBV5-4, the J call TRBJ2-1; TRBD2 agrees at 10 bases. V was clipped by 4 bases and J by 0 bases; unmatched bases: 4. Looked up from germline, CDR1 is SGHNT and CDR2 is YYREEE (reference sequence). This CDR3 has 16 residues. CDR3 sequence reads: CASSGSGRISYNEQFF. The CDR3 coding sequence is TGTGCCAGCAGCGGTAGCGGGAGGATCTCCTACAATGAGCAGTTCTTC.